The 10 T cell receptor beta chains below were found in one sample sequenced in a study of blood T cell repertoires in COVID-19. Only in-frame clones appear in the TCRdb table, and some are missing; sequencing was by immunoSEQ multiplex PCR. This sample has 200,000 to 250,000 clones; around 80% occur once, and the top ten carry approximately 5%. Sequencing was carried out using peripheral blood. Receptor source: a human donor in a cohort sampled during active COVID-19.

V and J are TRBV19 and TRBJ1-5; TRBD1 matches at 8 bases. V shed 6 bases and J 9 bases; nucleotides not matched to a gene: 4. This CDR3 region has 12 residues. In germline, CDR1 is LNHDA, CDR2 SQIVND (reference sequence). CDR3 sequence reads: CASRQGDRPQHF. The CDR3 nucleotides are TGTGCCAGTAGACAGGGGGATCGGCCCCAGCATTTT.

The CDR3 is CASSLSAGILYEQYF. DNA for the CDR3: TGTGCCAGCAGTTTATCGGCAGGTATCCTCTACGAGCAGTACTTC. The chain is built from TRBV27 and TRBJ2-7; D call uncertain. Trimming removed 0 bases at V and 3 bases at J, with 12 bases between. The CDR3 is 15 amino acids. Germline values: CDR1 MNHEY, CDR2 SMNVEV (reference sequence).

The chain couples TRBV7-2 to TRBJ2-7; 7 bases map to TRBD2. This CDR3 is 14 amino acids long. The junction had 3 bases not matched to a gene; V was cut back by 1 base and J by 3 bases. CDR1 is SGHTA, CDR2 FQGNSA, per germline. This CDR3 reads CASSLGPSGYEQYF. CDR3 nucleotide sequence: TGTGCCAGCAGCTTAGGGCCTAGCGGCTACGAGCAGTACTTC.

This clone showed up just once. The chain combines TRBV9 with TRBJ2-2, with 10 bases identical to TRBD2. CDR1 is SGDLS and CDR2 is YYNGEE in the germline V gene. V dropped 3 bases and J dropped 4; count of bases not matched to a gene: 3. The CDR3 spans 15 residues. The CDR3 DNA sequence: TGTGCCAGCAGCGCCGGACTAGCGGTCACCGGGGAGCTGTTTTTT. This gives the protein CASSAGLAVTGELFF.

This clone was seen a single time. The CDR3 loop is CASRFGTGSYEQYF. The CDR3, as DNA: TGTGCCAGCAGATTCGGGACAGGTTCCTACGAGCAGTACTTC. The rearrangement uses TRBV7-2 and TRBJ2-7, with 8 bases matching TRBD1. Germline V CDR1 and CDR2: SGHTA, FQGNSA. The CDR3 runs 14 residues. The J segment lost 1 base and the V segment lost 6 bases, leaving 5 bases of the junction unmatched.

The V gene is TRBV18, the J gene TRBJ1-4; 7 bases are shared with TRBD1. V lost 3 bases to trimming and J lost 0 bases; unmatched junction nucleotides: 4. CDR1 and CDR2 from the germline V gene are KGHSH and LQKENI. This CDR3 region has 16 residues. The CDR3 nucleotides read TGTGCCAGCTCACCGACAGGGCAAACAACTAATGAAAAACTGTTTTTT. As protein: CASSPTGQTTNEKLFF.

The chain combines TRBV27 with TRBJ2-1; 12 bases are shared with TRBD2. The CDR3 runs to 14 residues. The V gene's germline CDR1 is MNHEY and CDR2 SMNVEV (reference sequence). Trimming removed 5 bases from V and 10 bases from J; junction bases left unmatched: 6. CDR3 loop: CASSQHLAGGEQFF. Written as DNA, the CDR3 is TGTGCCAGCAGTCAACACCTAGCGGGAGGGGAGCAGTTCTTC.

The sample holds a few counts of this clone. The chain links TRBV6-6 to TRBJ2-1; the D gene is possibly TRBD2 (6 bases). The germline gives CDR1 MNHNY, CDR2 SVGAGI (reference sequence). This CDR3 region has 15 residues. Deletions cut 5 bases from V and 6 bases from J, with 17 bases between. CDR3: CASSPPRGGSNEQFF. DNA of the CDR3: TGTGCCAGCAGTCCCCCTAGGGGAGGAAGCAATGAGCAGTTCTTC.

The rearrangement links TRBV13 to TRBJ1-2; D is undetermined. V was clipped by 1 base and J by 2 bases, with 8 bases between them. The CDR3 has 14 amino acids. Germline CDR1 is PRHDT and CDR2 is FYEKMQ (reference sequence). The CDR3 sequence is CASSLDRGNYGYTF. CDR3 nucleotide sequence: TGTGCCAGCAGCTTAGATCGCGGAAACTATGGCTACACCTTC.

The rearrangement uses TRBV28 and TRBJ1-5, with no clear D. Trimming took off 7 bases at V and 4 bases at J, with 11 bases between the two ends. The germline V gene encodes CDR1 MDHEN and CDR2 SYDVKM. The CDR3 consists of 13 residues. The CDR3 loop reads CASTRRENQPQHF. DNA for the CDR3: TGTGCCAGCACCCGACGGGAGAATCAGCCCCAGCATTTT.